This T cell receptor (beta chain) appears in the sequencing data of a study of cytomegalovirus exposure and HLA in healthy donors. 60 Vbeta and 13 Jbeta primers were used in PCR. Sequenced by immunoSEQ multiplex PCR; TCRdb stores in-frame clones only, minus some. The sample holds tens of thousands of clones; around 72% are singletons and the top ten take roughly a fifth. The ends were cut back, 3 bases at V and 7 bases at J, with 7 bases in the middle. The germline CDR1 and CDR2 sequences are SGDLS and YYNGEE. CDR3 size: 12 residues. The sample was PBMCs. This sequence joins TRBV9 and TRBJ2-2; D not resolved. The sequence came from a woman aged 50 to 65 in good health and CMV-seropositive. The CDR3 protein is CASSATHGELFF. The CDR3 DNA follows: TGTGCCAGCAGCGCGACTCACGGGGAGCTGTTTTTT.